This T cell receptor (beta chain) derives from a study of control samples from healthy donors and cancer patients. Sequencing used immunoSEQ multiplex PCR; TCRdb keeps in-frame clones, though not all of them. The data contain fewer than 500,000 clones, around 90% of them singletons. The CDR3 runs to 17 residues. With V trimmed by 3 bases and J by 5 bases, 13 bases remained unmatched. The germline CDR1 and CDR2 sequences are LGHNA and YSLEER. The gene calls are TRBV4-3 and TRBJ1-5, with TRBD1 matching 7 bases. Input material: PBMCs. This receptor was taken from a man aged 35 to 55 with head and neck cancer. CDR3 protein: CASSHHYRDSQDQPQHF. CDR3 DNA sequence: TGCGCCAGCAGCCACCATTACCGGGACAGCCAAGATCAGCCCCAGCATTTT.